Below, one T cell receptor (beta chain) is given with its context. Its antigen is still unknown. The sample is drawn from a study of Tregs in tolerant kidney transplant recipients. Unstimulated regulatory T cells (CD4+CD25+CD127-), CD4+CD25- non-regulatory cells, CD4 and CD8 cells were FACS-sorted from thawed PBMCs. Germline CDR1 is SGHNT and CDR2 is YYREEE (reference sequence). The CDR3 runs 16 residues. The junction had 8 bases not matched to a gene; V was cut back by 0 bases and J by 4 bases. Points from the study as a whole: Nucleotide sequences could not be compared across some patients' samples due to primer changes.

Sequenced by immunoSEQ multiplex PCR; TCRdb stores in-frame clones only, minus some. Of over 60,000 clones in the sample, 95% to 98% are singletons; the top ten hold around 0.5%. This TCR came from a human donor who received a combined kidney and bone marrow transplant. V and J are TRBV5-4 and TRBJ2-5; 8 bases fit TRBD2. The source material was CD4+ T cells from blood, sampled before the transplant. The CDR3 loop is CASSLEPGGRGETQYF. CDR3 in DNA: TGTGCCAGCAGCTTGGAGCCGGGAGGGAGGGGAGAGACCCAGTACTTC.